Listed here are 9 T cell receptor beta chains from one sample, sequenced in a study of human T cells and chemical hapten exposure (dated by TCRdb to the early 2020s). The library relied on RACE. For sequencing, a NextSeq 500 was employed. TCRdb reworked the public reads: Q25 trimming with fastp, MiXCR clone assembly, productive beta chains retained. A single entry per CDR3 protein holds the most common genes and DNA from its merged rows. For this sample there are over 50,000 distinct CDR3 sequences; approximately 9.6% appear just once. The ten largest clones capture 9.5% to 10% of the sample. Reading the label with the study, this specimen's time point is: pre-sensitization, week 0. According to the study, the label for this sample's treatment or condition signals: therapeutic diphenylcyclopropenone sensitization with weekly scalp DPC. Total RNA was isolated from unfractionated whole blood collected in Tempus Blood RNA tubes.

The specimen was whole blood, collected in connection with sensitization to the hapten diphenylcyclopropenone (DPC). The receptor source for this set is a woman under 40 with alopecia areata. Some clones in this sample may be carry-over from other donors' samples.

The table lists this clonotype with a few counts. This chain connects TRBV7-2 to TRBJ2-7; D is unresolved. The CDR3 totals 17 residues. Deletions cut 2 bases from V and 1 base from J, with 18 bases between. CDR1 SGHTA and CDR2 FQGNSA come from the germline V gene. The CDR3 nucleotides are TGTGCCAGCAGCTTATCCCCTGCAGGCCGAACATCCTACGAGCAGTACTTC. This codes for CASSLSPAGRTSYEQYF.

CDR3 region: CASSQPRASGRSEQYF. The CDR3 nucleotides are TGTGCCAGCAGCCAGCCCCGGGCTAGCGGGCGATCCGAGCAGTACTTC. The genes are TRBV7-3 and TRBJ2-7; 8 positions match TRBD2. J gave up 6 bases and V 5 bases, and 15 bases lay outside the gene matches. In germline, CDR1 is SGHTA, CDR2 FQGTGA. This CDR3 is 16 amino acids long.

This clonotype is labeled as medium-sized. The V call is TRBV6-6, the J call TRBJ1-1; D might be TRBD1 (5 bases). V was cut by 3 bases and J by 1 base, with 12 bases left in between. This CDR3 has 15 amino acids. Looked up from germline, CDR1 is MNHNY and CDR2 is SVGAGI (reference sequence). Written as DNA, the CDR3 is TGTGCCAGCAGTTATAGGGGAAAGGGGAACACTGAAGCTTTCTTT. This sequence encodes CASSYRGKGNTEAFF.

This clonotype was detected a few times. V is TRBV6-1 and J is TRBJ1-6; 7 bases agree with TRBD1. Germline V gene sequence: CDR1 MNHNS, CDR2 SASEGT. The V and J ends lost 2 bases and 10 bases, in that order; junction bases with no gene match: 8. CDR3 size: 15 residues. The CDR3 DNA reads as TGTGCCAGCAGTGAATTGCAGGGGGGGCAGTCACCCCTCCACTTT. Translating it yields CASSELQGGQSPLHF.

The chain links TRBV11-3 to TRBJ1-2, with TRBD1 identical over 7 bases. Germline values: CDR1 SGHNT, CDR2 YENEEA. This CDR3 region has 16 residues. The V and J ends lost 4 bases and 6 bases, in that order; junction bases with no gene match: 14. This CDR3 is CASSSPRQGLGHGYTF. The DNA of the CDR3 is TGTGCCAGCAGCTCGCCCCGACAGGGTCTGGGGCATGGCTACACCTTC.

Only a few counts were recorded for this clonotype. The chain employs TRBV4-3 and TRBJ2-1; D gene uncertain. This CDR3 spans 15 amino acids. Germline V gives CDR1 LGHNA, CDR2 YSLEER. The V end lost 1 base, the J end lost 10 bases, and 17 bases lay between the germline ends. This CDR3 is CASSQGPGLLREQFF. The CDR3 DNA is TGCGCCAGCAGCCAAGGACCGGGCCTCCTCAGGGAGCAGTTCTTC.

The V call is TRBV6-4, the J call TRBJ2-2; D remains unclear. Germline CDR1 and CDR2: MRHNA and SNTAGT. The CDR3 consists of 14 residues. Trimming stripped 3 bases from V and 2 bases from J, with 7 bases between. CDR3 amino acids: CASSEELNTGELFF. CDR3 DNA sequence: TGTGCCAGCAGTGAGGAACTAAACACCGGGGAGCTGTTTTTT.

In its sample, this clonotype was seen many times. The chain carries TRBV28 and TRBJ1-2; unclear D gene. The CDR3 is made up of 14 amino acids. Trimming cost V 4 bases and J 3 bases, with 12 bases left between them. Germline CDR1 and CDR2: MDHEN and SYDVKM. CDR3 sequence: CASSYVTGDYGYTF. CDR3 bases: TGTGCCAGCAGTTACGTAACGGGAGACTATGGCTACACCTTC.

There are a few counts of this clonotype. The chain joins TRBV6-5 to TRBJ2-3; D is perhaps TRBD1 or TRBD2 (6 bases each). CDR1 MNHEY and CDR2 SVGAGI come from the germline V gene. This CDR3 contains 15 residues. V lost 6 bases to trimming and J lost 5 bases, with 18 bases between them. The CDR3 sequence is CASSQLGGSGDTQYF. The DNA of the CDR3 is TGTGCCAGCAGCCAGCTCGGGGGCTCGGGAGATACGCAGTATTTT.